This TCR beta chain was recovered during a study of cytomegalovirus exposure and HLA in healthy donors. General study results and limits: A link between a missense DCLRE1C variant and TCR beta V- and J-gene trimming emerged from a later analysis. With DRB1 most and HLA-C fewest, TCR association rates differed between HLA loci in a later analysis. Both high specificity and high sensitivity reportedly marked the classifier's diagnosis of cytomegalovirus status.

Researchers ran the PCR with 60 Vbeta and 13 Jbeta primers. Repertoires were generated with immunoSEQ multiplex PCR, while TCRdb's copy carries only in-frame clones and drops some. Seen here are under 150,000 clones, around 79% observed once, and the top ten hold around 3%. On this clone: Its antigen is as yet unknown.

The V gene lost 4 bases and the J gene lost 6 bases, with 14 bases spanning the gap. The CDR3 sequence is 14 residues long. Per germline, CDR1 SGHDT and CDR2 YYEEEE. The clonotype comes from a man in his forties or fifties in good health and CMV-seropositive. Sequenced sample: PBMCs. The chain employs TRBV5-6 and TRBJ2-1; possibly TRBD2 for D (6 bases). The CDR3 loop reads CASSGRDWFNEQFF. CDR3 DNA: TGTGCCAGCAGCGGCCGGGACTGGTTCAATGAGCAGTTCTTC.